This T cell receptor beta chain was profiled in a study of T cells in Graves' hyperthyroidism and ophthalmopathy. Study context: The blood sample was taken at first diagnosis, before treatment began.

The source material, RNA transcripts, was used to amplify TCR beta CDR3 regions. HTBI primers were used for first-round RT-PCR of the TCR CDR3. MiXCR, run by TCRdb on the multiplex PCR reads, gives a single entry per CDR3 protein. The data show roughly 380,000 distinct CDR3 sequences, over 11% seen once. Trimming took 7 bases from V and 5 from J, leaving 12 bases between them. The CDR3 sequence is 12 residues long. Looked up from germline, CDR1 is MDHEN and CDR2 is SYDVKM. This clonotype was detected ten times or more. The rearrangement links TRBV28 to TRBJ2-7; D tentatively fits TRBD1 or TRBD2 (5 bases each). Sequencing input: blood. This clonotype was obtained from an older woman with Graves' hyperthyroidism. The CDR3 here is CASMRGIDEQYF. The CDR3 coding sequence is TGTGCCAGCATGAGGGGTATCGACGAGCAGTACTTC.